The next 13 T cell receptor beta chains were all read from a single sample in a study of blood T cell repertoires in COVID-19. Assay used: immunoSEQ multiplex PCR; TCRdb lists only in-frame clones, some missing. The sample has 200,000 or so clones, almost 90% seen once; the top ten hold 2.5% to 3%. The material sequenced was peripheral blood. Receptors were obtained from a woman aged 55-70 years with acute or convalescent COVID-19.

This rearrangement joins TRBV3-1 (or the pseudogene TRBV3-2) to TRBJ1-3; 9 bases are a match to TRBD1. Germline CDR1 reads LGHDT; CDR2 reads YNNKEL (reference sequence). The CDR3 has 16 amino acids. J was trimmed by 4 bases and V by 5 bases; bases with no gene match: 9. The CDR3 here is CASSGRDRVYGNTIYF. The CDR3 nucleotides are TGTGCCAGCAGCGGAAGGGACAGGGTATACGGAAACACCATATATTTT.

This CDR3 reads CATSRKGGQGALVFF. CDR3 nucleotide sequence: TGTGCCACCAGCAGGAAAGGGGGACAGGGGGCTTTGGTGTTTTTT. V usage is TRBV15 and J usage is TRBJ1-4; TRBD1 agrees at 12 bases. Germline V gives CDR1 LNHNV, CDR2 YYDKDF (reference sequence). V dropped 3 bases and J dropped 15; count of bases not matched to a gene: 11. There are 15 residues in the CDR3.

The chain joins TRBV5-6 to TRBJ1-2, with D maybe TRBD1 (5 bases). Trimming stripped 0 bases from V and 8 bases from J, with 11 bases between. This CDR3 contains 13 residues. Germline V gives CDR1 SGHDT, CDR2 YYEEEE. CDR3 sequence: CASSLDYDSGYTF. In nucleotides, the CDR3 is TGTGCCAGCAGCTTGGATTATGACAGCGGCTACACCTTC.

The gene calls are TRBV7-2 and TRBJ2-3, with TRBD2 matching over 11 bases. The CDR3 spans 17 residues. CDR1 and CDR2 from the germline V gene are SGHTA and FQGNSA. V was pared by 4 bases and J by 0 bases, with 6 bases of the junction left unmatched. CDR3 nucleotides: TGTGCCAGCAGCTCAATAGCGGGGGGGACTAGCACAGATACGCAGTATTTT. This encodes CASSSIAGGTSTDTQYF.

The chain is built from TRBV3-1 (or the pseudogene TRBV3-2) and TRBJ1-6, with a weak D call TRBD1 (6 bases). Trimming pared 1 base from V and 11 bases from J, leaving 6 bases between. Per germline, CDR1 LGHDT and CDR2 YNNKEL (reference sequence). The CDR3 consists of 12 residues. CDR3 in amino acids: CASSQAGAPLHF. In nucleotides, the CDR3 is TGTGCCAGCAGCCAAGCAGGGGCACCCCTCCACTTT.

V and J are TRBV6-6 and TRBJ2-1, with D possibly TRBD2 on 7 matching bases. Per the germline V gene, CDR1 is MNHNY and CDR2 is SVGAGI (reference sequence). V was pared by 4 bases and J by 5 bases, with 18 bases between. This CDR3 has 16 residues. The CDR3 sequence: CASSSGRGRGDNEQFF. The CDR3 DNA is TGTGCCAGCAGTTCTGGGAGGGGCAGGGGTGACAATGAGCAGTTCTTC.

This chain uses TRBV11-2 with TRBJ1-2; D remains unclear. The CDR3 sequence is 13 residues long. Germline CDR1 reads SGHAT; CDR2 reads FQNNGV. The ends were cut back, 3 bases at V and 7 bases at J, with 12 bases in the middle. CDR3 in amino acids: CASSLGLELGYTF. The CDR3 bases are TGTGCCAGCAGCTTGGGTTTGGAGCTTGGCTACACCTTC.

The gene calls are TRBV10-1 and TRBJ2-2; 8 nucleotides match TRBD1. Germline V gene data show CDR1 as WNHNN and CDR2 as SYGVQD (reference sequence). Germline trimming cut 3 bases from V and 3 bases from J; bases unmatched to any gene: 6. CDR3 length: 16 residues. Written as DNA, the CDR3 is TGCGCCAGCAGTGACTCCAGGGGGCTTGACACCGGGGAGCTGTTTTTT. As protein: CASSDSRGLDTGELFF.

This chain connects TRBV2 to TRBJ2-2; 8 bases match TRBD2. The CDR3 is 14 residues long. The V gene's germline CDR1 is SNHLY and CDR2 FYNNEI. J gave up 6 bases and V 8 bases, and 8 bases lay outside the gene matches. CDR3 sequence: CASAGTRSAGELFF. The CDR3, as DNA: TGTGCCAGCGCCGGGACTAGGAGCGCCGGGGAGCTGTTTTTT.

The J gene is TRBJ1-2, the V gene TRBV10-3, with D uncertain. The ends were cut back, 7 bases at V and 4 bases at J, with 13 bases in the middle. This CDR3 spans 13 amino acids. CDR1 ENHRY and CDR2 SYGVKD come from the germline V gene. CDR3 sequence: CAIKKGEGYGYTF. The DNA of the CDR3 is TGTGCCATCAAAAAGGGAGAAGGCTATGGCTACACCTTC.

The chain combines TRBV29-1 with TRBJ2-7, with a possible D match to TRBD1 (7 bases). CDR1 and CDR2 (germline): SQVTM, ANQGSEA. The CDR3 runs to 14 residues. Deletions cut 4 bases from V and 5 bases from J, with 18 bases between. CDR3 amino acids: CSVVRNRRGHEQYF. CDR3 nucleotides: TGCAGCGTTGTTCGGAACCGGAGGGGGCACGAGCAGTACTTC.

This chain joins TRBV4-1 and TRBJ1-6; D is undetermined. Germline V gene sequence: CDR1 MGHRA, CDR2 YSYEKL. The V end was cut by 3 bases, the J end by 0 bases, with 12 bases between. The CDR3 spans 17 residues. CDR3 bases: TGCGCCAGCAGCCAGAGACAAAGTCTCTCCTATAATTCACCCCTCCACTTT. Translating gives CASSQRQSLSYNSPLHF.

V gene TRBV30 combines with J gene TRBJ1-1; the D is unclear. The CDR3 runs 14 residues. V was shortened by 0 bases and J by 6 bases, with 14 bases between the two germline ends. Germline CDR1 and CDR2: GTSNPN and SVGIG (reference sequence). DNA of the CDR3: TGTGCCTGGAGTGTTCGCGGTGGCGGCGCTGAAGCTTTCTTT. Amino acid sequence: CAWSVRGGGAEAFF.